This T cell receptor (beta chain) is drawn from a study of T cells after posttransplantation cyclophosphamide (dated by TCRdb to the mid-2010s). As for the study more broadly: T cell repertoire reconstitution was tracked by TRB sequencing after myeloablative bone marrow transplantation in which posttransplantation cyclophosphamide was used as GVHD prophylaxis. Public TRB sequences were compared against a database of over 3,500 sequences linked to responses to pathogens, tumor antigens, self-antigens and alloantigens. Because TRA and TRB clonality correlated tightly in about 9 samples, the subsequent TCR analyses were limited to TRB only. Samples from approximately 37 PTCy-treated patients, along with samples from approximately 15 of their related bone marrow donors, underwent antigen receptor sequencing. In 3 patients, up to roughly 3 additional blood samples taken between 2 and 5.2 years after transplant also underwent TRB sequencing, as did pretransplant blood from a handful of patients. Blood from every one of the 30 to 40 PTCy patients who had 1-year posttransplant specimens underwent TRB sequencing. Here is what the overall study found, with its caveats: At 1-2 months, donor-recipient similarity was low but rose over the first year, and the later blood repertoires were often dominated by donor CD8+ memory clones. The TRB repertoires of T cells infiltrating skin or GI tract showed only limited overlap with the TRB repertoires of T cells in blood. Across the approximately 48 patients, TRB clonality was highly associated with recipient CMV seropositivity and CMV reactivation, and diversity with PTCy was similar to that in the CNI/methotrexate controls.

The label giving this sample's treatment or condition can be read as: high-dose cyclophosphamide on days +3 and +4 as single-agent GVHD prophylaxis. Busulfan and fludarabine conditioning, a related or unrelated marrow graft, and cyclophosphamide on days +3 and +4 were given to PTCy patients. The PTCy-treated patients were enrolled in a prospective multi-institutional clinical trial. Mononuclear cells from peripheral blood and bone marrow were separated by Ficoll-Hypaque density centrifugation and then cryopreserved. Sorting of CD4+ and CD8+ T cells, including naive and memory subsets, was performed by FACS on a FACSAria II. This clone was picked up one time. Its cognate antigen has yet to be identified. The sample holds no much larger clone one base away, and base qualities are not on file. TRB sequencing was run on genomic DNA with either the immunoSEQ assay at survey resolution or the hsTCRB kit. For the original study's pipeline: Initial read processing used immunoSEQ software, and repertoire analyses used the LymphoSeq R package. Clonality was computed as 1 minus normalized Shannon entropy; Gini coefficient was also calculated for each TRB dataset. Phenotypes of unsorted samples were inferred by mapping TRB sequences from sorted subsets of the recipient or donor onto the same recipient's unsorted samples. TCRdb re-hosts the immuneACCESS table, in-frame sequences only. Its copies lack some clones; in the studies checked, an unresolved V gene accounts for under half of them, and the cause for the rest is not known. From that table come the V and J calls and clone size; the DNA was used to work out D and trimming. Across this sample there are around 8,000 clones, with 90% seen only once. The top ten clones comprise 1% to 1.5% of the sample.

The sequence was obtained from a female patient aged 50-60 years who received an allogeneic stem cell transplant from a related donor, was CMV-positive, and had no GVHD. A transplant means some T cells may be of graft donor rather than patient origin. Material: CD4+ T cells sorted from blood, obtained less than 1,500 days after allogeneic stem cell transplant with posttransplant cyclophosphamide.

The nucleotides read TGTGCCTGGAGGAAAGACAGGGTATATACTGAAGCTTTCTTT. Its coded protein is CAWRKDRVYTEAFF. The V gene is TRBV30 and the J gene is TRBJ1-1; 7 bases in the middle match TRBD1. The germline V and J ends show losses of 3 bases and 5 bases respectively, and no gene match explains 9 bases of the junction. As encoded in the germline V gene (reference sequence), CDR1 is GTSNPN while CDR2 is SVGIG. The CDR3 runs 14 amino acids, cysteine and phenylalanine included. The entry retains the CDR3 DNA only, 42 bases that are in frame from base 1.